A single sample is the source of the 31 T cell receptor beta chains below, sequenced in a study of T cells expressing NK-cell markers. TCRdb processed the 5' RACE reads again and assigns one entry to each CDR3 protein, with no DNA. There are around 550,000 distinct CDR3 sequences in the sample, with around 4% held by the top ten. The sample comprised blood T cells: a sorted CD56 or NKG2C T cell subset, CD4+ or CD8+ T cells, or bulk PBMC T cells (not recorded which). All receptors come from a man younger than 35 in good health.

The chain has TRBV7-7 and TRBJ1-6. CDR1 is SSHAT, CDR2 FNYEAQ, per germline (reference sequence). This CDR3 spans 13 amino acids. Here the CDR3 reads CASSFAFNSPLHF.

The V and J genes are TRBV4-2 and TRBJ2-2; TCRdb calls TRBD2, which cannot be checked without DNA. The CDR3 runs to 15 residues. Germline V gene data show CDR1 as LGHNA and CDR2 as YNFKEQ. CDR3 region: CASSGLAGVAGELFF.

CDR3 protein: CASTHTDFIGYTF. V is TRBV12-3 or TRBV12-4 and J is TRBJ1-2. The CDR3 covers 13 residues.

This sequence joins TRBV20-1 and TRBJ2-5; the D call of TRBD1 rests on TCRdb alone, since no DNA is present to check it. The germline V gene encodes CDR1 DFQATT and CDR2 SNEGSKA (reference sequence). This CDR3 comprises 15 residues. CDR3 sequence: CSARDLLSGKRVQYF.

The V and J genes are TRBV6-5 and TRBJ1-1. CDR1 and CDR2 from the germline V gene are MNHEY and SVGAGI. The CDR3 contains 14 residues. CDR3 in amino acids: CASSYDFLNTEAFF.

This chain uses TRBV15 with TRBJ1-1; without DNA, the TCRdb call of TRBD1 cannot be checked. Germline V gives CDR1 LNHNV, CDR2 YYDKDF (reference sequence). The CDR3 totals 16 residues. The CDR3 loop reads CATSRDLTTGGTEAFF.

The V call is TRBV6-1, the J call TRBJ1-6. The CDR3 runs 19 residues. CDR1 is MNHNS and CDR2 is SASEGT in the germline V gene. This CDR3 is CASSRTSGRRSSYNSPLHF.

The CDR3 is CASSPILAGVNTGELFF. V usage is TRBV7-3 and J usage is TRBJ2-2; the TRBD2 assignment by TCRdb is unverifiable without DNA. The germline V gene encodes CDR1 SGHTA and CDR2 FQGTGA. The CDR3 is made up of 17 amino acids. The variable domain in full, completed from reference TRBV7-3 and TRBJ2-2, reads GAGVSQTPSNKVTEKGKYVELRCDPISGHTALYWYRQSLGQGPEFLIYFQGTGAADDSGLPNDRFFAVRPEGSVSTLKIQRTERGDSAVYLCASSPILAGVNTGELFFGEGSRLTVL.

The J gene is TRBJ2-2, the V gene TRBV5-1. The CDR3 spans 17 residues. Germline V lookup: CDR1 SGHRS, CDR2 YFSETQ. The CDR3: CASSLGFSQYASGELFF.

The J gene is TRBJ2-7, the V gene TRBV6-5; TCRdb picks TRBD1, but there is no DNA to check that call. The CDR3 is 15 residues long. CDR1 and CDR2 from the germline V gene are MNHEY and SVGAGI. The CDR3 sequence: CASSYSGQGAHEQYF.

This chain joins TRBV6-2 or TRBV6-3 and TRBJ2-7. The V gene's germline CDR1 is MNHEY and CDR2 SVGEGT. This CDR3 is 13 amino acids long. This chain's CDR3 is CASSYVRDYEQYF.

The chain couples TRBV7-9 to TRBJ2-7; the TCRdb D gene call, TRBD2, has no DNA to confirm it. The CDR3 totals 20 residues. Per the germline V gene, CDR1 is SEHNR and CDR2 is FQNEAQ (reference sequence). The CDR3 is CATPAARTSGSIMSVHEQYF.

The chain recombines TRBV7-6 with TRBJ2-1; TCRdb outputs TRBD1, but without DNA this stays unchecked. This CDR3 is built from 14 residues. The germline gives CDR1 SGHVS, CDR2 FNYEAQ. CDR3 in amino acids: CASSLAAQGDEQFF.

The chain is built from TRBV7-6 and TRBJ2-3; TCRdb selects TRBD1, and the lack of DNA leaves this call unchecked. The CDR3 contains 14 residues. CDR1 SGHVS and CDR2 FNYEAQ come from the germline V gene. CDR3 amino acids: CASSLTGVTDTQYF.

This chain connects TRBV11-2 to TRBJ2-1; the D call of TRBD2 rests on TCRdb alone, since no DNA is present to check it. Germline V gives CDR1 SGHAT, CDR2 FQNNGV. The CDR3 loop spans 15 amino acids. The CDR3 sequence is CASSPPGLNYNEQFF.

This chain uses TRBV4-2 with TRBJ2-1; the D gene TCRdb calls, TRBD2, cannot be checked with no DNA. Looked up from germline, CDR1 is LGHNA and CDR2 is YNFKEQ. This CDR3 contains 13 residues. Here the CDR3 reads CASSQERRDEQFF.

The chain uses TRBV28 and TRBJ2-2; TCRdb names TRBD2, which stays unverified in the absence of DNA. This CDR3 contains 13 residues. Per the germline V gene, CDR1 is MDHEN and CDR2 is SYDVKM. The CDR3 is CASRLLAAGELFF. The variable domain in full, completed from reference TRBV28 and TRBJ2-2, reads DVKVTQSSRYLVKRTGEKVFLECVQDMDHENMFWYRQDPGLGLRLIYFSYDVKMKEKGDIPEGYSVSREKKERFSLILESASTNQTSMYLCASRLLAAGELFFGEGSRLTVL.

The genes are TRBV5-1 and TRBJ2-3; no DNA is available, so the TRBD1 call from TCRdb remains unchecked. CDR3 size: 12 residues. The germline CDR1 and CDR2 sequences are SGHRS and YFSETQ. This CDR3 is CASSLGDSSAYF.

The rearrangement uses TRBV6-5 and TRBJ2-7; TCRdb calls TRBD1, which cannot be checked without DNA. Germline CDR1 reads MNHEY; CDR2 reads SVGAGI. This CDR3 is built from 15 residues. CDR3 amino acids: CASSLYREEAYEQYF.

This chain uses TRBV7-2 with TRBJ2-7; the D call from TCRdb, TRBD1, cannot be confirmed without DNA. Germline CDR1 SGHTA, CDR2 FQGNSA. The CDR3 sequence is 13 residues long. The chain's CDR3 is CASSFRGLYEQYF.

The chain is built from TRBV29-1 and TRBJ2-1; without DNA, the TCRdb call of TRBD2 cannot be checked. This CDR3 spans 14 amino acids. Germline-derived CDR1 and CDR2 are SQVTM and ANQGSEA. The CDR3 sequence is CSVLRAGGWNEQFF.

The chain couples TRBV6-2 or TRBV6-3 to TRBJ1-5; TCRdb's assignment of TRBD1 cannot be checked, as there is no DNA. The V gene's germline CDR1 is MNHEY and CDR2 SVGEGT. This CDR3 is 15 amino acids long. The CDR3 here is CASRVTGLRNQPQHF.

The V call is TRBV12-3 or TRBV12-4, the J call TRBJ2-1. The CDR3 is 14 amino acids. The chain's CDR3 is CASRTSISYNEQFF.

CDR3 sequence reads: CASSLQENEQFF. This chain connects TRBV28 to TRBJ2-1. Germline CDR1 reads MDHEN; CDR2 reads SYDVKM. CDR3 length equals 12 residues. The whole variable domain, filled in from reference TRBV28 and TRBJ2-1, reads DVKVTQSSRYLVKRTGEKVFLECVQDMDHENMFWYRQDPGLGLRLIYFSYDVKMKEKGDIPEGYSVSREKKERFSLILESASTNQTSMYLCASSLQENEQFFGPGTRLTVL.

The CDR3 here is CASSRTLNTDTQYF. The chain uses TRBV18 and TRBJ2-3. The CDR3 is 14 residues long. The germline CDR1 and CDR2 sequences are KGHSH and LQKENI.

The V and J genes are TRBV2 and TRBJ2-2; as DNA is missing, the TRBD2 call by TCRdb cannot be tested. Germline CDR1 and CDR2: SNHLY and FYNNEI. The CDR3 spans 16 residues. The CDR3 here is CASRGTSGMYTGELFF.

The chain couples TRBV12-3 or TRBV12-4 to TRBJ2-3; TCRdb outputs TRBD2, but without DNA this stays unchecked. The CDR3 runs 12 residues. This CDR3 is CASSPTSALQYF.

This rearrangement joins TRBV24-1 to TRBJ2-2. This CDR3 has 11 residues. Germline loops: CDR1 KGHDR, CDR2 SFDVKD. The CDR3: CATSSTGELFF.

The J gene is TRBJ2-1, the V gene TRBV4-3; the D gene TCRdb calls, TRBD1, cannot be checked with no DNA. Germline V gives CDR1 LGHNA, CDR2 YSLEER. The CDR3 is 16 residues long. The CDR3 region is CASSHSGTGLLDEQFF.

The gene calls are TRBV24-1 and TRBJ2-5; TCRdb calls TRBD2, which cannot be checked without DNA. The CDR3 runs to 14 residues. Germline V gives CDR1 KGHDR, CDR2 SFDVKD. The CDR3 sequence is CATSDSRLQETQYF.

The chain recombines TRBV2 with TRBJ2-3; TCRdb lists TRBD1, though no DNA is available to test this call. The germline gives CDR1 SNHLY, CDR2 FYNNEI. This CDR3 contains 13 residues. The CDR3 spells CASSGFRGDTQYF. The full variable domain, completed using reference TRBV2 and TRBJ2-3, is EPEVTQTPSHQVTQMGQEVILRCVPISNHLYFYWYRQILGQKVEFLVSFYNNEISEKSEIFDDQFSVERPDGSNFTLKIRSTKLEDSAMYFCASSGFRGDTQYFGPGTRLTVL.